The rows below give T cell receptor beta chains drawn from one sample of a study of identical twins. MiXCR was run by TCRdb on the 5' RACE reads, yielding one entry per CDR3 protein. In the table there are 650,000 to 800,000 distinct CDR3 sequences, 8.6% of which are singletons. In addition, the sample was reused for a study of yellow fever vaccine responses in identical twins.

Sequencing was done on a sample of PBMCs. Receptor source: a woman between 18 and 29 years old in good health. CDR3s include the opening cysteine and the closing phenylalanine or tryptophan. Fields, in order: D gene, J gene, V gene, clone size, CDR3 DNA, CDR3 protein. D genes are given only for firm matches. Some rows mark clone size as missing; the rest say once, few, many or name a class of expanded clone.

TRBD2 | TRBJ2-1 | TRBV6-2/TRBV6-3 | NA | TGTGCCAGCCAAAAAGAGCGGGGGATCAATGAGCAGTTCTTC | CASQKERGINEQFF
TRBD2 | TRBJ2-1 | TRBV11-3 | many | TGTGCCAGCAGCTACCCGGGACTAGCGTCATGCAATGAGCAGTTCTTC | CASSYPGLASCNEQFF
NA | TRBJ2-7 | TRBV4-2 | many | TGTGCCAGCAGCCAAGAGCCGGATCCGGGATACGAGCAGTACTTC | CASSQEPDPGYEQYF
TRBD1 | TRBJ2-1 | TRBV7-6 | once | TGTGCCAGCAGCTTAGATCCGTCCGGACAGGCCCTCGGTGAGCAGTTCTTC | CASSLDPSGQALGEQFF
NA | TRBJ2-6 | TRBV5-6 | few | TGTGCCAGCAGCTCGTTTTTGTTGGAGGCTGGGGCCAACGTCCTGACTTTC | CASSSFLLEAGANVLTF
NA | TRBJ1-5 | TRBV27 | few | TGTGCCAGCAGTCCCGGGACCTGGAGAGGTCAGCCCCAGCATTTT | CASSPGTWRGQPQHF
NA | TRBJ2-7 | TRBV29-1 | many | TGCAGCGTTCAGTTTAAGGGCAGCTCCTACGAGCAGTACTTC | CSVQFKGSSYEQYF
TRBD2 | TRBJ2-3 | TRBV28 | NA | TGTGCCAGCAGGGCCGGGACTAGCTTTACAGATACGCAGTATTTT | CASRAGTSFTDTQYF
TRBD1 | TRBJ1-2 | TRBV5-1 | NA | TGCGCCAGCAGCGTGACAGGGGACTATGGCTACACCTTC | CASSVTGDYGYTF
TRBD2 | TRBJ2-1 | TRBV6-2/TRBV6-3 | many | TGTGCCAGCAGTTACTCCGCGGGAGGCTACAATGAGCAGTTCTTC | CASSYSAGGYNEQFF
NA | TRBJ2-1 | TRBV5-6 | many | TGTGCCAGCAGCTTCATAACGGTAGGCCACGGCAATGAGCAGTTCTTC | CASSFITVGHGNEQFF
TRBD1 | TRBJ2-7 | TRBV13 | NA | TGTGCCAGCAGCTCCGGAGACAGGGGGCATCTCGAGCAGTACTTC | CASSSGDRGHLEQYF
TRBD2 | TRBJ2-3 | TRBV2 | many | TGTGCCAGCAGTGCCTCCGGACTAGCGGGAGCAGATACGCAGTATTTT | CASSASGLAGADTQYF
NA | TRBJ2-1 | TRBV29-1 | few | TGCAGCGGGGGGCTTTTGCGGGGGTCGTACAATGAGCAGTTCTTC | CSGGLLRGSYNEQFF
NA | TRBJ2-5 | TRBV6-2/TRBV6-3 | many | TGTGCCAGCAGTTACGTGCCGACAGGCCAAGAGACCCAGTACTTC | CASSYVPTGQETQYF
NA | TRBJ1-6 | TRBV7-9 | few | TGTGCCAGCAGCCAAACCCCAGATTCACCCCTCCACTTT | CASSQTPDSPLHF
NA | TRBJ2-5 | TRBV7-9 | few | TGTGCCAGCAGCTTAGATGGGACGGGCCAAGAGACCCAGTACTTC | CASSLDGTGQETQYF
NA | TRBJ2-4 | TRBV5-1 | many | TGCGCCAGCAGTACGGACATGGGAGCCAAAAACATTCAGTACTTC | CASSTDMGAKNIQYF
NA | TRBJ2-7 | TRBV24-1 | many | TGTGCCACCAGTGACCCGTCCGGACCCAAGTTAGAGCAGTACTTC | CATSDPSGPKLEQYF
TRBD2 | TRBJ2-7 | TRBV28 | many | TGTGCCAGCTTTCCCAGCGGGAGGTTCTACGAGCAGTACTTC | CASFPSGRFYEQYF
NA | TRBJ1-4 | TRBV6-1 | few | TGTGCCAGCAAACGGGGAGGTGATAGGGAAAAACTGTTTTTT | CASKRGGDREKLFF
TRBD2 | TRBJ2-7 | TRBV11-2 | few | TGTGCCAGCAGCTTAGACTTCCCTAGCGGGGGTTTCTACGAGCAGTACTTC | CASSLDFPSGGFYEQYF
NA | TRBJ2-7 | TRBV7-7 | NA | TGTGCTAGCAGCTTAGGAGATTCCCCCTACTACGAGCAGTACTTC | CASSLGDSPYYEQYF
NA | TRBJ2-1 | TRBV21-1 | few | TGTGCCAAACCCGGGACAGGGTCCTACAATGAGCAGTTCTTC | CAKPGTGSYNEQFF